This is a list of T cell receptor beta chains from one sample in a study of technical replicates of blood from a handful of donors. Profiled with immunoSEQ multiplex PCR; TCRdb holds only in-frame clones, not every one. The sample has 12,000 or so clones; 85% to 95% are singletons. The sample taken for sequencing was PBMCs. These receptor sequences come from a human donor in good health. Each CDR3 is given with its conserved first and last residue. D genes are given only for firm matches. Some rows mark clone size as missing; the rest say once, few, many or name a class of expanded clone.

J	V	D	size	CDR3	DNA
TRBJ2-1	TRBV4-1	NA	once	CASSQDPRSVTYNEQFF	TGCGCCAGCAGCCAAGACCCCAGGTCAGTGACCTACAATGAGCAGTTCTTC
TRBJ2-5	TRBV30	TRBD1	NA	CASDRGAGETQYF	TGTGCCTCGGACAGGGGTGCTGGAGAGACCCAGTACTTC
TRBJ1-1	TRBV9	NA	NA	CASSVGANTEAFF	TGTGCCAGCAGCGTAGGGGCGAACACTGAAGCTTTCTTT
TRBJ2-2	TRBV27	TRBD2	NA	CASSLGTSGVSGELFF	TGTGCCAGCAGTTTAGGGACTAGCGGGGTTTCCGGGGAGCTGTTTTTT
TRBJ2-5	TRBV4-2	TRBD1	few	CASSQGVGQGAETQYF	TGTGCCAGCAGCCAAGGGGTGGGACAGGGGGCGGAGACCCAGTACTTC
TRBJ2-1	TRBV30	NA	once	CAWGPGGIEQFF	TGTGCCTGGGGTCCAGGGGGGATTGAGCAGTTCTTC
TRBJ2-3	TRBV10-1	NA	NA	CASSLQGASDTQYF	TGCGCCAGCAGCCTACAGGGAGCGTCAGATACGCAGTATTTT
TRBJ1-4	TRBV27	NA	once	CASSSQGPLFF	TGTGCCAGCAGTTCCCAGGGTCCACTGTTTTTT
TRBJ1-2	TRBV30	TRBD1	NA	CAWSRDRGNYGYTF	TGTGCCTGGAGCCGGGACAGGGGAAACTATGGCTACACCTTC
TRBJ2-2	TRBV7-8	TRBD2	once	CASSLTSGSKVDGELFF	TGTGCCAGCAGCCTGACTAGCGGGAGTAAAGTGGACGGGGAGCTGTTTTTT
TRBJ1-2	TRBV6-5	NA	NA	CASSFRAGRGYGYTF	TGTGCCAGCAGTTTCCGGGCCGGGAGAGGGTATGGCTACACCTTC
TRBJ2-1	TRBV5-1	TRBD2	NA	CASSLVSGAYNEQFF	TGCGCCAGCAGCTTGGTAAGCGGGGCCTACAATGAGCAGTTCTTC
TRBJ2-7	TRBV28	NA	NA	CASSPGQALYEQYF	TGTGCCAGCAGTCCCGGTCAGGCCCTCTACGAGCAGTACTTC
TRBJ2-1	TRBV11-2	NA	NA	CASSFLAGREQFF	TGTGCCAGCAGCTTCCTGGCGGGACGTGAGCAGTTCTTC